The 30 T cell receptor beta chains below all came from one sample that was sequenced in a study of tumor-infiltrating lymphocytes in primary liver carcinoma. Co-extraction of RNA and DNA was performed on roughly 20-33 mg of unsorted bulk tissue. A constant-region primer served to make TCR beta cDNA from roughly 460 ng total RNA. Three nested multiplex PCR rounds of slightly modified ARM-PCR generated TCR beta libraries. Primers for the first two PCR rounds were TRBV1-TRBV30 forward primers and a C-beta reverse primer (about 10 cycles per round). Each CDR3 protein is one row after TCRdb ran MiXCR on the multiplex PCR reads. The table includes 100,000 to 150,000 distinct CDR3 sequences, 64% detected once. What was sequenced was liver tumor tissue from sampling region 3. Subset of the sample: tumor region T3, left-lateral pole. All receptors come from a woman aged 55-69 years with primary liver carcinoma and hepatitis B virus infection.

A word on this clonotype: The junction shows a germline mismatch at one end, possibly a read error. The chain couples TRBV11-2 to TRBJ2-1, with D possibly being TRBD2 (6 bases). This CDR3 has 15 residues. The V gene's germline CDR1 is SGHAT and CDR2 FQNNGV. The CDR3 region has the DNA TGTGCCAGCAGTTTAGGAATTAGCGGTTACAATGAGCAGTTCTTC. This translates into CASSLGISGYNEQFF.

A remark on this clonotype: A much larger clonotype is one base distant, so this may be a read error. V and J are TRBV30 and TRBJ1-2; D not resolved. The CDR3 spans 12 residues. Trimming left V 5 bases short and J 4 bases short, with 11 bases between. In germline, CDR1 is GTSNPN, CDR2 SVGIG (reference sequence). CDR3 DNA sequence: TGTGCCTGGTATCTCCCGGGCTATGGCTACACCTTC. Its translation is CAWYLPGYGYTF.

Remarks on this clonotype: One junction end disagrees with the germline gene, perhaps due to a read error. The V call is TRBV11-2, the J call TRBJ2-7, with TRBD2 as a possible D gene (7 bases). The germline CDR1 and CDR2 sequences are SGHAT and FQNNGV. The CDR3 length is 20 residues. CDR3 nucleotides: TGTGCCAGCAGCTTAATTTGGGACATAACCATAGCGGGCCTAGGACGCGAGCGGTACTTC. Amino acids: CASSLIWDITIAGLGRERYF.

This clonotype occurred once. A read error may be the cause here, since a much bigger clone is one base away. The chain has TRBV28 and TRBJ2-7; a possible D gene is TRBD2 (5 bases). Germline CDR1 reads MDHEN; CDR2 reads SYDVKM. There are 14 residues in the CDR3. The ends were cut back, 8 bases at V and 3 bases at J, with 17 bases in the middle. In DNA form, the CDR3 reads TGTGCCAGCTGGAGTGCTTGCGGGCGCTACGAGCAGTACTTC. This codes for CASWSACGRYEQYF.

For this clonotype: The conserved closing phenylalanine or tryptophan is absent in this CDR3, likely reflecting a read error. The rearrangement uses TRBV11-3 and TRBJ2-3; TRBD2 agrees at 8 bases. Germline-derived CDR1 and CDR2 are SGHNT and YENEEA. The CDR3 is made up of 14 amino acids. The DNA for the CDR3 is TGTGCCAGCAGCTTCAGGACTAGCATAGATGCGCAGTATTTA. Encoded protein: CASSFRTSIDAQYL.

At least ten counts were recorded for this clonotype. This chain links TRBV12-3 or TRBV12-4 with TRBJ2-3; no definite D call. The CDR3 runs to 15 residues. The V and J ends lost 5 bases and 4 bases respectively, with 16 bases between them. CDR3 DNA sequence: TGTGCCAGCAGTCACTCGCTCCTGATTGCAGATACGCAGTATTTT. This sequence encodes CASSHSLLIADTQYF.

In its sample, this clonotype was seen many times. The chain uses TRBV5-1 and TRBJ2-1; the match to TRBD2 covers 10 bases. The CDR3 totals 15 residues. From germline, CDR1 is SGHRS and CDR2 YFSETQ. The V and J ends lost 4 bases and 6 bases, in that order; junction bases with no gene match: 7. The CDR3 DNA is TGCGCCAGCAGCCTAACTAGCGGGATAGGCAATGAGCAGTTCTTC. As protein: CASSLTSGIGNEQFF.

In this sample, this clonotype turned up many times. This rearrangement joins TRBV29-1 to TRBJ2-1; 14 bases agree with TRBD2. V gave up 2 bases and J gave up 7 bases; unmatched junction bases: 16. The CDR3 runs 19 residues. CDR1 is SQVTM and CDR2 is ANQGSEA in the germline V gene. The CDR3 coding sequence is TGCAGCGTTGAAACACCGTTGACTAGCGGGAGGGCCAGGGGAAATGAGCAGTTCTTC. Amino acid sequence: CSVETPLTSGRARGNEQFF.

With regard to this clonotype: The conserved closing phenylalanine or tryptophan is absent in this CDR3, likely reflecting a read error. The rearrangement links TRBV11-2 to TRBJ2-3, with 7 bases fitting TRBD2. V shed 5 bases and J 4 bases; nucleotides not matched to a gene: 9. This CDR3 has 15 amino acids. The germline V gene has CDR1 SGHAT and CDR2 FQNNGV. The CDR3 nucleotides are TGTGCCAGCAGCCCTGTACTAGCGTGCCCAGATACGCAGTATCTC. Its translation is CASSPVLACPDTQYL.

The CDR3: CASSTMTGVVTQYF. CDR3 DNA sequence: TGTGCCAGCAGCACCATGACAGGGGTCGTGACCCAGTACTTC. The rearrangement uses TRBV28 and TRBJ2-5; 8 bases match TRBD1. Germline V CDR1 and CDR2: MDHEN, SYDVKM. The CDR3 sequence is 14 residues long. J lost 7 bases, V lost 6 bases, and 10 bases had no gene match.

About this clonotype: The junction shows a germline mismatch at one end, possibly a read error. CDR3 region: CASSHRLAASIDTQYF. The CDR3 region has the DNA TGTGCCAGCAGCCATAGACTAGCTGCGAGCATAGATACGCAGTATTTT. The chain joins TRBV11-1 to TRBJ2-3; 7 nucleotides agree with TRBD2. The CDR3 is 16 residues long. The germline CDR1 and CDR2 sequences are SGHAT and FQDESV (reference sequence). Full variable domain (remainder filled in from reference TRBV11-1 and TRBJ2-3): EAEVAQSPRYKITEKSQAVAFWCDPISGHATLYWYRQILGQGPELLVQFQDESVVDDSQLPKDRFSAERLKGVDSTLKIQPAELGDSAMYLCASSHRLAASIDTQYFGPGTRLTVL.

Concerning this clonotype: A read error may explain this, as a much larger clone is one base away. The chain links TRBV29-1 to TRBJ2-7; 14 nucleotides agree with TRBD2. After removal of 7 bases from V and 0 bases from J, the junction contained 11 bases not matched to a gene. CDR3 size: 17 residues. The V gene's germline CDR1 is SQVTM and CDR2 ANQGSEA. The CDR3 DNA follows: TGCAGCGATACGGGACTAGCGGGAGTGAAAGCCTCCTACGAGCAGTACTTC. Its protein is CSDTGLAGVKASYEQYF.

With regard to this clonotype: No conserved phenylalanine or tryptophan is present at the end of the CDR3, so a read error is the likely explanation. The chain joins TRBV11-2 to TRBJ2-1, with 8 nucleotides matching TRBD1. This CDR3 contains 16 residues. The V gene's germline CDR1 is SGHAT and CDR2 FQNNGV. The CDR3 region is CASSLAAGGVYNEQFI. The CDR3 region has the DNA TGTGCTAGCAGCTTAGCGGCAGGGGGCGTCTACAATGAGCAGTTCATC.

This clonotype occurred once. This chain links TRBV11-2 with TRBJ2-2; D is undetermined. CDR3 length: 14 amino acids. V was shortened by 3 bases and J by 8 bases, with 13 bases between the two germline ends. Germline CDR1 reads SGHAT; CDR2 reads FQNNGV. The chain's CDR3 is CASSLQRALGELFF. In DNA form, the CDR3 reads TGTGCCAGCAGCTTGCAAAGGGCCCTAGGGGAGCTGTTTTTT.

Worth noting for this clonotype: One junction end does not reproduce the germline sequence, and a read error may be involved. The chain links TRBV4-2 to TRBJ2-7; 8 bases match TRBD1. The germline V gene has CDR1 LGHNA and CDR2 YNFKEQ. The CDR3 contains 14 residues. The CDR3 reads CASIQEGQDYKQYF. The CDR3 coding sequence is TGTGCCAGCATCCAAGAGGGACAGGACTACAAGCAGTACTTC.

Comment on this clonotype: The junction differs from germline at one of its ends, possibly a read error. The chain recombines TRBV11-2 with TRBJ2-3; D is ambiguous. The DNA end favors TRBJ1-5, so the J call may be wrong. Germline loops: CDR1 SGHAT, CDR2 FQNNGV. The CDR3 covers 12 residues. The CDR3 coding sequence is TGTGCCGGCAGCCTATGGGCGGATACGCAGCATTTT. Protein sequence: CAGSLWADTQHF.

This clonotype was detected many times. This chain links TRBV5-1 with TRBJ2-7; 11 bases map to TRBD2. With 0 bases clipped from V and 6 bases from J, the junction kept 5 bases outside the gene matches. The CDR3 is 15 residues long. CDR1 is SGHRS and CDR2 is YFSETQ in the germline V gene. CDR3 DNA sequence: TGCGCCAGCAGCTTGGCTCTAGCGGGAGGTTCCGAGCAGTACTTC. Encoded protein: CASSLALAGGSEQYF.

Comment on this clonotype: The junction does not match germline at one end; this may be a read error. The chain is built from TRBV6-1 and TRBJ2-6; TRBD1 might be the D (5 bases). Germline-derived CDR1 and CDR2 are MNHNS and SASEGT. The CDR3 is made up of 14 amino acids. CDR3 residues: CVGSDSSGANVLTF. CDR3 DNA: TGTGTCGGCAGTGACAGCTCTGGGGCCAACGTCCTCACTTTC.

The chain recombines TRBV11-2 with TRBJ2-1; D unresolved. Trimming took off 9 bases at V and 12 bases at J, with 24 bases between the two ends. Germline V gene sequence: CDR1 SGHAT, CDR2 FQNNGV. The CDR3 is made up of 14 amino acids. CDR3 amino acids: CASSPESRYRVQFF. CDR3 bases: TGTGCCAGTAGTCCGGAATCGAGGTATAGGGTGCAGTTCTTC.

V usage is TRBV6-1 and J usage is TRBJ2-7; D is unclear. CDR1 and CDR2 from the germline V gene are MNHNS and SASEGT. The CDR3 is 15 residues long. CDR3 DNA: TGTATCAGCAGTGAAGCCCATGAGGCGCCCTACGAGCAGTACTTC. This sequence encodes CISSEAHEAPYEQYF.

Details on this clonotype: The junction departs from germline at one end; a sequencing error may be responsible. The V and J genes are TRBV5-1 and TRBJ2-5, with a possible D match to TRBD1 (6 bases). CDR1 SGHRS and CDR2 YFSETQ come from the germline V gene. The CDR3 is made up of 14 amino acids. CDR3 amino acids: CASSRLQGPETRYF. The DNA of the CDR3 is TGCGCCAGCAGCAGGTTACAGGGACCGGAGACCCGGTACTTC.

The rearrangement joins TRBV5-1 to TRBJ1-4; possibly TRBD1 for D (5 bases). CDR3 size: 15 residues. Trimming took off 5 bases at V and 4 bases at J, with 15 bases between the two ends. Germline V gene sequence: CDR1 SGHRS, CDR2 YFSETQ. The CDR3 loop is CASSRDRPINEKLFF. DNA of the CDR3: TGCGCCAGCAGTCGCGACAGACCGATTAATGAAAAACTGTTTTTT.

As regards this clonotype: The conserved phenylalanine or tryptophan normally closing the CDR3 is absent here, so this likely arose from a read error. The J gene is TRBJ1-1, the V gene TRBV11-2; TRBD1 matches 7 bases. The germline V gene has CDR1 SGHAT and CDR2 FQNNGV. The CDR3 is made up of 15 amino acids. For the CDR3, the DNA is TGTGCCATCAGCTTACTGGTCTTACAGGGGACTGAAGCTTTCCTT. Amino acids: CAISLLVLQGTEAFL.

A note on this clonotype: The germline gene is not matched at one end of the junction; a read error may be the cause. The chain employs TRBV2 and TRBJ1-2, with 8 bases matching TRBD1. The CDR3 has 12 residues. Germline CDR1 and CDR2: SNHLY and FYNNEI. This CDR3 reads CTSKTGGYGYTF. Here the CDR3 DNA reads TGTACCAGCAAAACAGGGGGGTATGGCTACACCTTC.

J is TRBJ2-1 and V is TRBV2; D call uncertain. The CDR3 sequence is 13 residues long. Germline loops: CDR1 SNHLY, CDR2 FYNNEI. V was cut by 6 bases and J by 7 bases, with 13 bases left in between. The CDR3 nucleotides read TGTGCCAGCAGGAGGCCCACATGGAATGAGCAGTTCTTC. It encodes CASRRPTWNEQFF.

Worth noting for this clonotype: A read error may account for a junction end that differs from germline. V usage is TRBV11-2 and J usage is TRBJ1-6; D remains unclear. The CDR3 runs to 15 residues. Germline CDR1 reads SGHAT; CDR2 reads FQNNGV. The CDR3, as DNA: TGTGCCAGCAGCTTTTCTGGCACGTACTACTCACTCCTCCACTTT. This translates into CASSFSGTYYSLLHF.

A single count supports this clonotype. One end of the junction fails to match germline, which may point to a read error. The V gene is TRBV10-1, the J gene TRBJ2-5; perhaps TRBD2 as D (5 bases). The germline V gene has CDR1 WNHNN and CDR2 SYGVQD (reference sequence). The CDR3 loop spans 14 amino acids. The CDR3 coding sequence is TGCGCCAGTAGTGACTCGCTTGGGAGAGAGACCCAGTACTTC. It encodes CASSDSLGRETQYF.

The DNA of the CDR3 is TGCAGTGCTAGAGCCCCAGCGGGAGTTTTGGGGGAGCAGTACTTC. Encoded protein: CSARAPAGVLGEQYF. J is TRBJ2-7 and V is TRBV20-1; the match to TRBD2 covers 8 bases. V lost 1 base to trimming and J lost 7 bases; unmatched junction nucleotides: 12. Looked up from germline, CDR1 is DFQATT and CDR2 is SNEGSKA (reference sequence). The CDR3 extends over 15 amino acids.

On this clonotype: An end of the junction does not agree with germline; a read error may underlie this. DNA of the CDR3: TGTGCCAGCAGTTTAGCGGGCATGAGGACTGAAGTTTTCTTT. It translates to CASSLAGMRTEVFF. The chain recombines TRBV11-2 with TRBJ1-1; D gene ambiguous. Germline V lookup: CDR1 SGHAT, CDR2 FQNNGV. The CDR3 totals 14 residues.

This clonotype was detected only a few times. A much bigger clone sits one base away, suggesting this may be a read error. V and J are TRBV29-1 and TRBJ2-3; TRBD1 might be the D (5 bases). CDR3 size: 15 residues. From germline, CDR1 is SQVTM and CDR2 ANQGSEA. The CDR3 is CSVIIAAGSTGTQYF. The CDR3 DNA sequence: TGCAGCGTTATCATCGCGGCAGGAAGCACAGGTACGCAGTATTTT.